The next 9 T cell receptor beta chains were all read from a single sample in a study of T cell repertoires and Cas9 in healthy adults. Profiling relied on immunoSEQ multiplex PCR, and the TCRdb table lists in-frame clones only, not all of them. The sample has 530 or so clones, almost 90% seen once; the top ten hold 5.5% to 7%. The specimen sequenced was SpCas9-reactive CD4+ effector T cells (CD137+, CD154-, CD25-, CD127+) from PBMCs; culture status not recorded. These receptors all come from a human donor in good health.

This clone has more than one count but fewer than ten. The chain has TRBV14 and TRBJ2-7, with D hard to call. Trimming removed 4 bases at V and 2 bases at J, with 15 bases between. The length of the CDR3 is 15 residues. Germline V lookup: CDR1 SGHDN, CDR2 FVKESK. As DNA, the CDR3 is TGTGCCAGCAGCCCACGGATGTATGACCCCTACGAGCAGTACTTC. Translated, it gives CASSPRMYDPYEQYF.

The chain employs TRBV7-2 and TRBJ1-5; D is ambiguous. Per germline, CDR1 SGHTA and CDR2 FQGNSA. This CDR3 is 15 amino acids long. V lost 2 bases and J 3 bases, leaving 11 bases between the germline ends. Here the CDR3 reads CASSLNKPPNQPQHF. The DNA for the CDR3 is TGTGCCAGCAGCTTAAACAAGCCGCCCAATCAGCCCCAGCATTTT.

The chain recombines TRBV5-1 with TRBJ1-1, with TRBD1 as a possible D gene (5 bases). Germline loops: CDR1 SGHRS, CDR2 YFSETQ. The CDR3 has 14 residues. Deletions cut 6 bases from V and 3 bases from J, with 15 bases between. CDR3 sequence (DNA): TGCGCCAGCACCTTTGGGGGGAGGGACACTGAAGCTTTCTTT. It codes for CASTFGGRDTEAFF.

This clone was found a few times. The chain carries TRBV18 and TRBJ1-1, with TRBD1 as a possible D gene (5 bases). Trimming cost V 4 bases and J 2 bases, with 14 bases left between them. There are 15 residues in the CDR3. CDR1 KGHSH and CDR2 LQKENI come from the germline V gene. In nucleotides, the CDR3 is TGTGCCAGCTCACTCATTCGGGACGGAAACACTGAAGCTTTCTTT. Its translation is CASSLIRDGNTEAFF.

The rearrangement joins TRBV18 to TRBJ1-5; maybe TRBD1 (5 bases). Between the trimmed V and J ends, which lost 2 bases and 0 bases, there was a span of 14 bases. Germline V lookup: CDR1 KGHSH, CDR2 LQKENI. The CDR3 has 17 residues. The CDR3 spells CASSPTTALYSNQPQHF. In nucleotides, the CDR3 is TGTGCCAGCTCACCAACGACAGCTCTATATAGCAATCAGCCCCAGCATTTT.

This clone occurred once. The V and J genes are TRBV6-1 and TRBJ2-3, with 8 bases that match TRBD1. Germline loops: CDR1 MNHNS, CDR2 SASEGT. The CDR3 contains 16 residues. V lost 1 base to trimming and J lost 1 base; unmatched junction nucleotides: 4. The CDR3 is CASSEGWTGRTDTQYF. The DNA of the CDR3 is TGTGCCAGCAGTGAAGGTTGGACAGGGCGCACAGATACGCAGTATTTT.

The gene calls are TRBV7-2 and TRBJ2-5; a weak D match, TRBD1 (6 bases). V lost 2 bases to trimming and J lost 3 bases, with 10 bases between them. CDR1 and CDR2 (germline): SGHTA, FQGNSA. CDR3 size: 14 residues. The CDR3 sequence is CASSLSGVKETQYF. The CDR3 DNA follows: TGTGCCAGCAGCTTATCAGGGGTTAAAGAGACCCAGTACTTC.

The chain employs TRBV28 and TRBJ2-5; D uncertain. The CDR3 consists of 15 residues. Germline V gene sequence: CDR1 MDHEN, CDR2 SYDVKM. Between the trimmed V and J ends, which lost 5 bases and 0 bases, there was a span of 13 bases. CDR3 sequence: CASSDEGSHQETQYF. The CDR3 nucleotides read TGTGCCAGCAGTGACGAAGGCAGTCACCAAGAGACCCAGTACTTC.

V and J are TRBV6-1 and TRBJ2-3, with TRBD1 matching over 8 bases. The ends lost 5 bases at V and 3 bases at J; junction bases unmatched: 7. CDR1 is MNHNS and CDR2 is SASEGT in the germline V gene. This CDR3 comprises 15 residues. The CDR3 is CASSTQYRGTDTQYF. Here the CDR3 DNA reads TGTGCCAGCAGTACCCAGTACAGGGGGACAGATACGCAGTATTTT.